This TCR beta chain appears in the sequencing data of a study of response to subunit inactivated influenza vaccine. Regarding the study as a whole: Authors suggested each seasonal influenza vaccination recruits few new T cells.

TCRdb re-analysed the RT-PCR reads in MiXCR, keeping a single row per CDR3 protein. The sample yields around 200,000 distinct CDR3 sequences, 9.2% seen once. The germline V and J ends were trimmed by 1 base and 4 bases, with 13 bases remaining between them. The germline V gene has CDR1 SEHNR and CDR2 FQNEAQ (reference sequence). The CDR3 has 15 amino acids. About this clonotype itself: Its specificity is not known.

This TCR was recovered from a man in his fifties or sixties who received an inactivated influenza vaccine. The sample was non-naive T cells sorted from PBMCs, taken on the day of vaccination. The rearrangement links TRBV7-9 to TRBJ1-2; D uncertain. CDR3 sequence (DNA): TGTGCCAGCAGCTTAGGGGCTCGAGGGTCCTATGGCTACACCTTC. Its protein is CASSLGARGSYGYTF.